Shown below are 3 T cell receptor delta chains from a single sample sequenced in a study of human gamma delta and Vdelta1 T cells. TCRdb reprocessed the PCR reads using CATT. The sample has roughly 6,500 delta-chain clones, roughly a tenth seen once. Source material: naive CD27+ Vdelta1 gamma-delta T cells from blood. The receptors shown here come from a human donor in good health.

Points on this clone: The protein held in TCRdb is that of a much larger clone and does not match this DNA's translation at residue 8, likely because of a read error; the protein shown is translated from the DNA. V gene TRDV1 combines with J gene TRDJ1; D is undetermined. The germline V gene encodes CDR1 TSWWSYY and CDR2 QGS. Deletions cut 3 bases from V and 9 bases from J, with 20 bases between. The CDR3 sequence is 15 residues long. CDR3 sequence (DNA): TGTGCTCTTGGGGAGAGCTTCGTACCACGCCGTGAACTCATCTTT. Encoded protein: CALGESFVPRRELIF.

A few counts support this clone. This likely traces to a read error, being one base from a far larger clone. The V and J genes are TRDV1 and TRDJ1; 7 bases line up with TRDD3. The germline V gene encodes CDR1 TSWWSYY and CDR2 QGS. The CDR3 totals 21 residues. Unmatched junction bases numbered 21, after V lost 2 bases and J lost 0 bases. CDR3 in amino acids: CALGEGNLVIGGHKYTDKLIF. In DNA, the CDR3 is TGTGCTCTTGGGGAAGGTAATTTGGTTATTGGGGGACATAAGTACACCGATAAACTCATCTTT.

The V call is TRDV1, the J call TRDJ1; 13 positions match TRDD3. V lost 5 bases and J lost 4; bases outside the gene matches: 16. Per the germline V gene, CDR1 is TSWWSYY and CDR2 is QGS. The length of the CDR3 is 19 residues. CDR3 sequence: CALGNPPTGGYGGIDKLIF. The DNA for the CDR3 is TGTGCTCTTGGGAACCCCCCTACTGGGGGATACGGGGGGATCGATAAACTCATCTTT.